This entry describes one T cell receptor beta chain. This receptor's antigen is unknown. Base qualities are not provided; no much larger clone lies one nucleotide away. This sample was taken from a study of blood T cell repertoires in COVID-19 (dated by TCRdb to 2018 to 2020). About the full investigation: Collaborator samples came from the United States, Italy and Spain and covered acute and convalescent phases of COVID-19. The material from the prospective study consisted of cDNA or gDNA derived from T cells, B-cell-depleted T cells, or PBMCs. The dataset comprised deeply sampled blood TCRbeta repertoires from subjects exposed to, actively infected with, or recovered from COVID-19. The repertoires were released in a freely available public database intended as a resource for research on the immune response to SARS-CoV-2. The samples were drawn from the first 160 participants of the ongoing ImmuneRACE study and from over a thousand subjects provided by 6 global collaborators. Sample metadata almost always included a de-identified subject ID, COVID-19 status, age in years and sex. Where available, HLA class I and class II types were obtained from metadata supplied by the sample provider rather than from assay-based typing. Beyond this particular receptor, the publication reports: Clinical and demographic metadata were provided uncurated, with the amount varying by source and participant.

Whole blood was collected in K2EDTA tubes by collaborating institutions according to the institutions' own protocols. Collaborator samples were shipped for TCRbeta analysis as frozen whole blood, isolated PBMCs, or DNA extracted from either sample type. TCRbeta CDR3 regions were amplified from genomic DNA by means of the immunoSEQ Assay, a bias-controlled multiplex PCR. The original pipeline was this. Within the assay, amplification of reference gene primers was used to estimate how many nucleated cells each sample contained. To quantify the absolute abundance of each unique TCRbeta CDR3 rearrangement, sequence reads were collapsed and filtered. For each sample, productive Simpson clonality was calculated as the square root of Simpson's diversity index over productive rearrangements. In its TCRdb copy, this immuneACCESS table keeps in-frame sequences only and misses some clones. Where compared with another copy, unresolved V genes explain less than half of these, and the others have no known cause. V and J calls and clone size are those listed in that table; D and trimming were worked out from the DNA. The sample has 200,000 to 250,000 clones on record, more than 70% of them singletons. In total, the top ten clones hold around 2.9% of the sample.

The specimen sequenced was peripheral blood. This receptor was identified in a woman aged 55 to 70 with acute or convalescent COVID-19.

The DNA sequence reads TGTGCCAGGAAAGCCATAGGGAGGGTTTGCACAGATACGCAGTATTTT. This yields the protein CARKAIGRVCTDTQYF. The chain employs TRBV24-1 and TRBJ2-3; 7 central bases correspond to TRBD2. V loses 11 bases at its end and J loses 1 base; junction bases beyond the gene matches: 14. The CDR3 has 16 amino acids, counting the end cysteine and phenylalanine. Only the CDR3 DNA is retained, 48 bases long and in frame from the first base. Looking up the germline V gene yields CDR1 KGHDR and CDR2 SFDVKD.